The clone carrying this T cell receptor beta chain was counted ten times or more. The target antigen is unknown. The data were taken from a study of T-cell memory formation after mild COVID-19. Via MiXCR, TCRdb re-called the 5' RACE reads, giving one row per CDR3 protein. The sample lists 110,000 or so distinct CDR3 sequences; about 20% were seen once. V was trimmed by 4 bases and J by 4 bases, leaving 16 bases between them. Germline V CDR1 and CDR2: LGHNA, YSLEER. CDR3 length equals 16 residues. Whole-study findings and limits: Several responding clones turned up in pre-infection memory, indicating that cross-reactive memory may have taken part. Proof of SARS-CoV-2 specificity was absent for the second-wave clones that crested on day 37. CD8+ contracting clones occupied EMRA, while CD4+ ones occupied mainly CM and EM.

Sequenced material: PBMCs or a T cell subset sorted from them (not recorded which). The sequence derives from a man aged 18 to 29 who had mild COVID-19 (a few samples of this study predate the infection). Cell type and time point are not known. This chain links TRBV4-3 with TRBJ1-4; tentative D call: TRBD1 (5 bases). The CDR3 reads CASSLRWGRLNEKLFF. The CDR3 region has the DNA TGCGCCAGCAGCCTGAGATGGGGCAGACTTAATGAAAAACTGTTTTTT.